These 10 T cell receptor beta chains were all obtained from the same sample, sequenced in a study of blood T cell repertoires in COVID-19. TCRdb keeps only in-frame clones here, not all; method: immunoSEQ multiplex PCR. The sample has under 250,000 clones; around 83% are singletons. Source material: peripheral blood. The receptors were gathered from a man aged 45-65 years with active or convalescent COVID-19.

In its sample, this clone was seen a few times. The V gene is TRBV11-2, the J gene TRBJ2-7; 11 positions agree with TRBD1. J was trimmed by 4 bases and V by 5 bases; bases with no gene match: 7. CDR1 and CDR2 from the germline V gene are SGHAT and FQNNGV. The CDR3 is made up of 15 amino acids. The CDR3 sequence is CASSSGQGANYEQYF. Here the CDR3 DNA reads TGTGCCAGCAGCAGCGGACAGGGGGCGAATTACGAGCAGTACTTC.

This chain joins TRBV6-2 or TRBV6-3 and TRBJ2-3, with unresolved D. The V end lost 6 bases, the J end lost 0 bases, and 7 bases lay between the germline ends. The germline V gene has CDR1 MNHEY and CDR2 SVGEGT. This CDR3 is built from 13 residues. The CDR3 loop reads CASRPTSTDTQYF. The CDR3 nucleotides are TGTGCCAGCAGACCTACTAGCACAGATACGCAGTATTTT.

The chain carries TRBV19 and TRBJ2-3; D may be TRBD1 (6 bases). V was trimmed by 3 bases and J by 1 base, leaving 11 bases between them. The length of the CDR3 is 15 residues. CDR1 LNHDA and CDR2 SQIVND come from the germline V gene (reference sequence). The CDR3 spells CASSITGYGTDTQYF. The CDR3 nucleotides are TGTGCCAGTAGTATCACAGGGTACGGCACAGATACGCAGTATTTT. The complete variable domain, with remaining parts taken from reference TRBV19 and TRBJ2-3, reads DGGITQSPKYLFRKEGQNVTLSCEQNLNHDAMYWYRQDPGQGLRLIYYSQIVNDFQKGDIAEGYSVSREKKESFPLTVTSAQKNPTAFYLCASSITGYGTDTQYFGPGTRLTVL.

The chain employs TRBV7-9 and TRBJ1-1; D unresolved. Between the trimmed V and J ends, which lost 5 bases and 8 bases, there was a span of 15 bases. From germline, CDR1 is SEHNR and CDR2 FQNEAQ (reference sequence). This CDR3 has 13 residues. CDR3 DNA sequence: TGTGCCAGCAGCCCACAAACACGGGGAGAAGCTTTCTTT. It specifies CASSPQTRGEAFF.

This clone has only one observation. The chain links TRBV18 to TRBJ2-7, with 11 positions matching TRBD1. Germline values: CDR1 KGHSH, CDR2 LQKENI. This CDR3 comprises 16 residues. V lost 4 bases, J lost 0 bases, and 5 bases stayed unmatched. The CDR3 coding sequence is TGTGCCAGCTCACAACTCGGGACAGGGGGCTCCTACGAGCAGTACTTC. Its protein product is CASSQLGTGGSYEQYF.

The chain carries TRBV25-1 and TRBJ1-1, with 10 bases that match TRBD1. This CDR3 has 17 amino acids. With V trimmed by 3 bases and J by 2 bases, 9 bases remained unmatched. The germline V gene has CDR1 MGHDK and CDR2 SYGVNS. CDR3 nucleotides: TGTGCCAGCAGTGAGGGGGACAGGGGTTGGGCCAACACTGAAGCTTTCTTT. Translation: CASSEGDRGWANTEAFF.

V usage is TRBV18 and J usage is TRBJ1-3, with 7 bases aligning to TRBD1. After removal of 3 bases from V and 0 bases from J, the junction contained 2 bases not matched to a gene. CDR1 is KGHSH, CDR2 LQKENI, per germline. The CDR3 has 15 residues. This CDR3 is CASSPGQISGNTIYF. CDR3 nucleotide sequence: TGTGCCAGCTCACCGGGACAGATCTCTGGAAACACCATATATTTT.

The V call is TRBV19, the J call TRBJ1-1; D gene uncertain. The germline V gene has CDR1 LNHDA and CDR2 SQIVND (reference sequence). V was cut by 7 bases and J by 7 bases, with 16 bases left in between. The CDR3 contains 13 residues. The CDR3 nucleotides are TGTGCCAGTACCCTAAGACACAAACATGAAGCTTTCTTT. Protein: CASTLRHKHEAFF.

V and J are TRBV29-1 and TRBJ2-7, with a possible D match to TRBD1 (5 bases). The germline V and J ends were trimmed by 4 bases and 3 bases, with 13 bases remaining between them. There are 13 residues in the CDR3. Germline loops: CDR1 SQVTM, CDR2 ANQGSEA. The CDR3 nucleotides read TGCAGCGTTGCTGGTGCAGGGCACTACGAGCAGTACTTC. This translates into CSVAGAGHYEQYF.

This clone occurred once. The chain employs TRBV25-1 and TRBJ1-1, with 9 bases matching TRBD1. After removal of 8 bases from V and 10 bases from J, the junction contained 14 bases not matched to a gene. The CDR3 consists of 14 residues. CDR1 and CDR2 (germline): MGHDK, SYGVNS. The CDR3 DNA reads TGTGCCAGCGTTTCGTCGAACAGGGGGCCGCGAGCTTTCTTT. Encoded protein: CASVSSNRGPRAFF.